Following are 32 T cell receptor beta chains from one sample sequenced in a study of cytomegalovirus exposure and HLA in healthy donors. TCRdb keeps only in-frame clones here, not all; method: immunoSEQ multiplex PCR. The table has about 68,000 clones, approximately 91% seen once. Sequenced sample: PBMCs. The origin of the receptors is a man aged 18 to 30 in good health and CMV-seronegative.

J is TRBJ1-4 and V is TRBV28; 7 bases align to TRBD1. Germline assignment: CDR1 MDHEN and CDR2 SYDVKM. The CDR3 length is 13 residues. Unmatched junction bases numbered 3, after V lost 7 bases and J lost 4 bases. The DNA of the CDR3 is TGTGCCAGCACCGGGACAGTTAATGAAAAACTGTTTTTT. Amino acid sequence: CASTGTVNEKLFF.

This chain joins TRBV9 and TRBJ2-7; TRBD2 agrees at 7 bases. Germline CDR1 is SGDLS and CDR2 is YYNGEE. There are 15 residues in the CDR3. V gave up 0 bases and J gave up 2 bases; unmatched junction bases: 5. The DNA for the CDR3 is TGTGCCAGCAGCGTAGGCCTAGCGGATACCTACGAGCAGTACTTC. Its protein is CASSVGLADTYEQYF.

This chain connects TRBV6-5 to TRBJ1-3; D ambiguous. V lost 2 bases to trimming and J lost 4 bases, with 12 bases between them. This CDR3 has 15 amino acids. Germline lookup yields CDR1 MNHEY and CDR2 SVGAGI. CDR3 in DNA: TGTGCCAGCAGTTACATGGCCACCCCAGGAAACACCATATATTTT. Residues: CASSYMATPGNTIYF.

This chain joins TRBV7-9 and TRBJ1-1; 7 nucleotides line up with TRBD1. V gave up 8 bases and J gave up 0 bases; unmatched junction bases: 6. CDR3 length equals 14 residues. CDR1 and CDR2 from the germline V gene are SEHNR and FQNEAQ (reference sequence). The CDR3 DNA is TGTGCCAGCGTCCCGGGACAGTTGAACACTGAAGCTTTCTTT. It encodes CASVPGQLNTEAFF. The variable domain in full, completed from reference TRBV7-9 and TRBJ1-1, reads DTGVSQNPRHKITKRGQNVTFRCDPISEHNRLYWYRQTLGQGPEFLTYFQNEAQLEKSRLLSDRFSAERPKGSFSTLEIQRTEQGDSAMYLCASVPGQLNTEAFFGQGTRLTVV.

This chain links TRBV30 with TRBJ2-5; 8 bases align to TRBD1. V was pared by 2 bases and J by 4 bases, with 6 bases of the junction left unmatched. This CDR3 has 14 residues. Germline lookup yields CDR1 GTSNPN and CDR2 SVGIG (reference sequence). The CDR3 region is CAWSRDRGGETQYF. CDR3 bases: TGTGCCTGGAGTCGCGACAGGGGAGGAGAGACCCAGTACTTC.

This chain uses TRBV10-3 with TRBJ2-7; tentatively, D is TRBD1 (7 bases). The germline V gene has CDR1 ENHRY and CDR2 SYGVKD. The CDR3 totals 13 residues. V was pared by 9 bases and J by 4 bases, with 16 bases between. The CDR3 DNA reads as TGTGCCATTACGGCGGGACAGCCGTACGAGCAGTACTTC. This translates into CAITAGQPYEQYF.

The V and J genes are TRBV11-2 and TRBJ2-1; D call uncertain. The CDR3 length is 10 residues. Trimming cost V 8 bases and J 13 bases, with 12 bases left between them. Germline CDR1 is SGHAT and CDR2 is FQNNGV. CDR3 sequence reads: CASGALHQFF. The CDR3 bases are TGTGCCAGCGGAGCCCTCCATCAGTTCTTC.

This clone has just one count. The CDR3 reads CAWRHPGQGAFF. CDR3 nucleotides: TGTGCCTGGAGGCATCCAGGCCAGGGAGCTTTCTTT. The chain is built from TRBV30 and TRBJ1-1; D possibly corresponds to TRBD1 (5 bases). The CDR3 totals 12 residues. V lost 3 bases and J 10 bases, leaving 15 bases between the germline ends. Germline assignment: CDR1 GTSNPN and CDR2 SVGIG (reference sequence).

The chain links TRBV2 to TRBJ1-5, with D possibly being TRBD1 (6 bases). The V end was cut by 8 bases, the J end by 0 bases, with 11 bases between. CDR1 is SNHLY, CDR2 FYNNEI, per germline. The CDR3 contains 14 residues. CDR3: CASGQSYSNQPQHF. The CDR3 DNA follows: TGTGCCAGCGGACAGTCCTATAGCAATCAGCCCCAGCATTTT.

This clone was seen just once. A read error may produce the germline difference seen at one junction end. The genes are TRBV15 and TRBJ1-5, with D possibly matching TRBD1 (6 bases). The CDR3 runs to 13 residues. Per the germline V gene, CDR1 is LNHNV and CDR2 is YYDKDF (reference sequence). In DNA, the CDR3 is TGTGCCACCAACAGAGATAGCTGGGGACAAAAGCATTTT. Protein product: CATNRDSWGQKHF. Looking up the rest from reference TRBV15 and TRBJ1-5 gives the full variable domain: DAMVIQNPRYQVTQFGKPVTLSCSQTLNHNVMYWYQQKSSQAPKLLFHYYDKDFNNEADTPDNFQSRRPNTSFCFLDIRSPGLGDTAMYLCATNRDSWGQKHFGDGTRLSIL.

The chain couples TRBV27 to TRBJ2-3; no definite D call. V lost 3 bases to trimming and J lost 1 base, with 8 bases between them. The CDR3 is 14 amino acids. CDR1 and CDR2 (germline): MNHEY, SMNVEV (reference sequence). The DNA for the CDR3 is TGTGCCAGCAGTTTCCCTTCCCGCACAGATACGCAGTATTTT. Residues: CASSFPSRTDTQYF.

V usage is TRBV18 and J usage is TRBJ2-5; 8 bases are a match to TRBD2. CDR3 size: 14 residues. Looked up from germline, CDR1 is KGHSH and CDR2 is LQKENI. V dropped 2 bases and J dropped 1; count of bases not matched to a gene: 0. Here the CDR3 DNA reads TGTGCCAGCTCACCAGGACTAGCCCAAGAGACCCAGTACTTC. The encoded protein is CASSPGLAQETQYF.

V usage is TRBV7-8 and J usage is TRBJ1-4, with 7 nucleotides matching TRBD1. This CDR3 is built from 17 residues. Unmatched junction bases numbered 11, after V lost 0 bases and J lost 7 bases. Germline assignment: CDR1 SGHVS and CDR2 FQNEAQ. In DNA, the CDR3 is TGTGCCAGCAGCTTAGCCTATGGGAGGCAGGGGGGTGAAAAACTGTTTTTT. This gives the protein CASSLAYGRQGGEKLFF.

The chain couples TRBV6-6 to TRBJ2-1; 7 nucleotides align to TRBD1. This CDR3 comprises 11 residues. The V segment lost 5 bases and the J segment 12 bases; nucleotides outside the gene matches: 4. Germline CDR1 MNHNY, CDR2 SVGAGI (reference sequence). The CDR3 coding sequence is TGTGCCAGCAGTCCCCGGACAGGGCAGTTCTTC. Amino acids: CASSPRTGQFF.

V and J are TRBV29-1 and TRBJ2-3; D gene uncertain. The CDR3 has 13 residues. The V gene lost 4 bases and the J gene lost 2 bases, with 10 bases spanning the gap. CDR1 and CDR2 from the germline V gene are SQVTM and ANQGSEA. This CDR3 is CSVVAIITDTQYF. The CDR3 DNA sequence: TGCAGCGTTGTTGCGATTATCACAGATACGCAGTATTTT.

V is TRBV9 and J is TRBJ2-5; unclear D gene. Trimming removed 3 bases at V and 1 base at J, with 7 bases between. The CDR3 loop spans 13 amino acids. In germline, CDR1 is SGDLS, CDR2 YYNGEE. CDR3 DNA: TGTGCCAGCAGCGCCCTCTCCCAAGAGACCCAGTACTTC. This sequence encodes CASSALSQETQYF.

This chain links TRBV13 with TRBJ2-5; 9 nucleotides match TRBD1. The CDR3 is 18 amino acids. The V gene end was trimmed by 5 bases and the J gene end by 5 bases; junction bases not matched to a gene: 18. Germline loops: CDR1 PRHDT, CDR2 FYEKMQ (reference sequence). CDR3 protein: CASSVKTGGAPGSETQYF. The CDR3 DNA is TGTGCCAGCAGCGTCAAAACAGGGGGCGCCCCGGGTAGCGAGACCCAGTACTTC. Complete variable domain (other parts from reference TRBV13 and TRBJ2-5): AAGVIQSPRHLIKEKRETATLKCYPIPRHDTVYWYQQGPGQDPQFLISFYEKMQSDKGSIPDRFSAQQFSDYHSELNMSSLELGDSALYFCASSVKTGGAPGSETQYFGPGTRLLVL.

This clone was detected only a few times. The chain carries TRBV7-8 and TRBJ2-7; 7 nucleotides agree with TRBD2. Per germline, CDR1 SGHVS and CDR2 FQNEAQ. This CDR3 spans 16 amino acids. Unmatched junction bases numbered 15, after V lost 5 bases and J lost 5 bases. This chain's CDR3 is CASSVPFGRETNEQYF. Here the CDR3 DNA reads TGTGCCAGCAGCGTACCGTTTGGGCGGGAGACTAACGAGCAGTACTTC.

This clone has only one observation. V usage is TRBV10-3 and J usage is TRBJ2-7; TRBD1 matches at 8 bases. V was pared by 2 bases and J by 2 bases, with 5 bases of the junction left unmatched. The CDR3 is made up of 15 amino acids. Germline V gives CDR1 ENHRY, CDR2 SYGVKD. For the CDR3, the DNA is TGTGCCATCAGTGAGCCCGGACAGGGTCCCTACGAGCAGTACTTC. It specifies CAISEPGQGPYEQYF.

V and J are TRBV4-3 and TRBJ2-3, with TRBD2 as a possible D gene (6 bases). Germline CDR1 reads LGHNA; CDR2 reads YSLEER. The germline V and J ends were trimmed by 4 bases and 5 bases, with 10 bases remaining between them. The CDR3 totals 13 residues. DNA for the CDR3: TGCGCCAGCAGCCTAAAGGGACTAGATACGCAGTATTTT. Its protein is CASSLKGLDTQYF.

V is TRBV15 and J is TRBJ1-1, with 8 bases lining up with TRBD1. CDR3 length equals 14 residues. Germline CDR1 LNHNV, CDR2 YYDKDF (reference sequence). V shed 3 bases and J 3 bases; nucleotides not matched to a gene: 3. This chain's CDR3 is CATSRPQGDTEAFF. DNA for the CDR3: TGTGCCACCAGCAGGCCACAGGGGGACACTGAAGCTTTCTTT.

V is TRBV28 and J is TRBJ1-2; D is undetermined. Germline loops: CDR1 MDHEN, CDR2 SYDVKM. This CDR3 region has 16 residues. The V and J ends lost 9 bases and 4 bases respectively, with 24 bases between them. CDR3 protein: CASSGMVDGKGYGYTF. CDR3 coding DNA: TGTGCCAGTTCCGGCATGGTGGACGGGAAGGGCTATGGCTACACCTTC.

Only one count was recorded for this clone. The chain combines TRBV14 with TRBJ2-1; D is unclear. There are 13 residues in the CDR3. Trimming took off 10 bases at V and 4 bases at J, with 14 bases between the two ends. CDR1 SGHDN and CDR2 FVKESK come from the germline V gene. The CDR3 loop reads CATLLRQYNEQFF. In nucleotides, the CDR3 is TGTGCCACTTTACTGAGACAATACAATGAGCAGTTCTTC.

The chain employs TRBV27 and TRBJ2-3, with 7 bases fitting TRBD2. The J segment lost 2 bases and the V segment lost 2 bases, leaving 4 bases of the junction unmatched. Per the germline V gene, CDR1 is MNHEY and CDR2 is SMNVEV (reference sequence). The CDR3 runs 15 residues. This CDR3 is CASSLGLDFTDTQYF. For the CDR3, the DNA is TGTGCCAGCAGTTTAGGACTAGACTTCACAGATACGCAGTATTTT.

The V gene is TRBV7-6, the J gene TRBJ2-7; TRBD2 agrees at 8 bases. V was clipped by 5 bases and J by 3 bases; unmatched bases: 9. Germline V gene data show CDR1 as SGHVS and CDR2 as FNYEAQ. This CDR3 region has 15 residues. The CDR3 spells CASSQLAADLYEQYF. Written as DNA, the CDR3 is TGTGCCAGCAGCCAACTAGCGGCCGATCTCTACGAGCAGTACTTC.

In this sample, this clone turned up once. The gene calls are TRBV6-1 and TRBJ1-5; 7 bases map to TRBD1. Trimming removed 4 bases from V and 2 bases from J; junction bases left unmatched: 11. The germline V gene has CDR1 MNHNS and CDR2 SASEGT. The CDR3 has 17 amino acids. The CDR3 spells CASSAIRDSIGNQPQHF. The DNA for the CDR3 is TGTGCCAGCAGTGCGATCCGGGACAGTATTGGCAATCAGCCCCAGCATTTT.

V usage is TRBV18 and J usage is TRBJ2-7; TRBD1 aligns across 7 bases. Losses at the gene ends were 7 bases for V and 6 bases for J; bases not matched to a gene: 9. Germline CDR1 is KGHSH and CDR2 is LQKENI. This CDR3 has 13 amino acids. The CDR3: CASCDRAVSEQYF. In DNA form, the CDR3 reads TGTGCCAGCTGCGACAGGGCGGTTTCCGAGCAGTACTTC. The full variable domain, rest sourced from reference TRBV18 and TRBJ2-7, is NAGVMQNPRHLVRRRGQEARLRCSPMKGHSHVYWYRQLPEEGLKFMVYLQKENIIDESGMPKERFSAEFPKEGPSILRIQQVVRGDSAAYFCASCDRAVSEQYFGPGTRLTVT.

The chain combines TRBV6-6 with TRBJ2-7; maybe TRBD2 (6 bases). The CDR3 spans 14 residues. Germline values: CDR1 MNHNY, CDR2 SVGAGI (reference sequence). Trimming pared 6 bases from V and 5 bases from J, leaving 17 bases between. The CDR3 loop is CASRERLESHEQYF. Written as DNA, the CDR3 is TGTGCCAGCAGGGAAAGACTAGAATCCCACGAGCAGTACTTC.

The rearrangement joins TRBV25-1 to TRBJ1-2; TRBD1 matches 9 bases. Looked up from germline, CDR1 is MGHDK and CDR2 is SYGVNS. This CDR3 is 16 amino acids long. Unmatched junction bases numbered 5, after V lost 3 bases and J lost 0 bases. The CDR3 DNA follows: TGTGCCAGCAGTGATACCGGGACAGGGACTAACTATGGCTACACCTTC. Protein product: CASSDTGTGTNYGYTF.

The table lists this clone with a few counts. V and J are TRBV9 and TRBJ2-1; 9 bases map to TRBD2. Germline V CDR1 and CDR2: SGDLS, YYNGEE. J gave up 6 bases and V 4 bases, and 20 bases lay outside the gene matches. This CDR3 is built from 19 residues. The CDR3 protein is CASSPEGGPGLAPLNEQFF. DNA of the CDR3: TGTGCCAGCAGCCCCGAGGGGGGACCGGGACTAGCACCTCTCAATGAGCAGTTCTTC.

This clone was recorded only once. The rearrangement links TRBV29-1 to TRBJ2-7, with TRBD1 matching over 8 bases. The V gene end was trimmed by 2 bases and the J gene end by 5 bases; junction bases not matched to a gene: 2. This CDR3 contains 12 residues. The V gene's germline CDR1 is SQVTM and CDR2 ANQGSEA. The DNA for the CDR3 is TGCAGCGTTGAAAGGACAGGGAACGAGCAGTACTTC. The encoded protein is CSVERTGNEQYF.

DNA for the CDR3: TGTGCCAGCAGCTTAAACCCCCTACAGGCAGATACGCAGTATTTT. It translates to CASSLNPLQADTQYF. The chain links TRBV7-3 to TRBJ2-3; tentative D call: TRBD1 (5 bases). In germline, CDR1 is SGHTA, CDR2 FQGTGA. V lost 1 base and J 4 bases, leaving 12 bases between the germline ends. The CDR3 consists of 15 residues.